These T cell receptor beta chains were read from a single sample in a study of blood T cells in healthy people across ages. Each CDR3 protein gets one entry after TCRdb re-called the 5' RACE reads with MiXCR. The sample consists of some 550,000 distinct CDR3 sequences, around half of them appearing once. Sequencing was performed on blood. All receptors come from a man at least 80 years old in good health. CDR3s include the opening cysteine and the closing phenylalanine or tryptophan. D genes are given only for firm matches. For some rows the clone size is stated as once, few or many, or as a class when expanded; others skip it.

d_gene: TRBD2
j_gene: TRBJ2-1
abundance: .
v_gene: TRBV15
CDR3nt: TGTGCCACCAGCAGAGGATCGGGGGGGTCGAATGAGCAGTTCTTC
CDR3aa: CATSRGSGGSNEQFF

d_gene: .
j_gene: TRBJ2-5
abundance: .
v_gene: TRBV3-1
CDR3nt: TGTGCCAGCAGCCAAGTGTGGGCAGAGCAGTACTTC
CDR3aa: CASSQVWAEQYF

d_gene: .
j_gene: TRBJ2-7
abundance: few
v_gene: TRBV20-1
CDR3nt: TGCAGTGCGTTCCCGGGACGCCCCGGGGGAAATTACGAGCAGTACTTC
CDR3aa: CSAFPGRPGGNYEQYF

d_gene: TRBD2
j_gene: TRBJ2-5
abundance: .
v_gene: TRBV5-1
CDR3nt: TGCGCCAGCAGCTTTACAGGACTAGCGGGAGGAGGCGATGAGCAGTACTTC
CDR3aa: CASSFTGLAGGGDEQYF

d_gene: .
j_gene: TRBJ2-5
abundance: .
v_gene: TRBV29-1
CDR3nt: TGCAGCGTCCTCCGCCGCGGGACAAGGCTTCAAGAGACCCAGTACTTC
CDR3aa: CSVLRRGTRLQETQYF

d_gene: .
j_gene: TRBJ1-5
abundance: .
v_gene: TRBV20-1
CDR3nt: TGCAGTGCCAAAAGTCCCCTTAGCAATCAGCCCCAGCATTTT
CDR3aa: CSAKSPLSNQPQHF

d_gene: .
j_gene: TRBJ1-2
abundance: .
v_gene: TRBV4-3
CDR3nt: TGCGCCAGCAGCCAAGATCCTTATGGGGGACTGGGAGGCTACACCTTC
CDR3aa: CASSQDPYGGLGGYTF

d_gene: .
j_gene: TRBJ2-1
abundance: .
v_gene: TRBV12-3/TRBV12-4
CDR3nt: TGTGCCAGCAGTTGGGGGGTGGGGGGAGCGTACAATGAGCAGTTCTTC
CDR3aa: CASSWGVGGAYNEQFF

d_gene: .
j_gene: TRBJ2-1
abundance: .
v_gene: TRBV27
CDR3nt: TGTGCCAGCAGGGCTCGGGTTCCCAGCTCCTACAATGAGCAGTTCTTC
CDR3aa: CASRARVPSSYNEQFF

d_gene: TRBD1
j_gene: TRBJ2-7
abundance: few
v_gene: TRBV7-9
CDR3nt: TGTGCCAGCAGCTTAGGGTGGACAGGGGCCTACGAGCAGTACTTC
CDR3aa: CASSLGWTGAYEQYF

d_gene: TRBD1
j_gene: TRBJ2-3
abundance: few
v_gene: TRBV5-6
CDR3nt: TGTGCCAGCAGCATAGGGACAGGGTCATTGGCAGATACGCAGTATTTT
CDR3aa: CASSIGTGSLADTQYF

d_gene: TRBD1
j_gene: TRBJ1-1
abundance: .
v_gene: TRBV25-1
CDR3nt: TGTGCCAGCAGTGAGGGACAGCTCACTGAAGCTTTCTTT
CDR3aa: CASSEGQLTEAFF

d_gene: TRBD1
j_gene: TRBJ2-5
abundance: .
v_gene: TRBV28
CDR3nt: TGTGCCAGCAGTACCCAAAGACAGGGGGCCGGGGAGACCCAGTACTTC
CDR3aa: CASSTQRQGAGETQYF

d_gene: .
j_gene: TRBJ2-7
abundance: few
v_gene: TRBV20-1
CDR3nt: TGCAGTGCTAGTATCCAGGAGAACTACGAGCAGTACTTC
CDR3aa: CSASIQENYEQYF

d_gene: .
j_gene: TRBJ2-7
abundance: .
v_gene: TRBV6-1
CDR3nt: TGTGCCAGCCGAAAGCTCGCGACGGCCAGCTACGAGCAGTACTTC
CDR3aa: CASRKLATASYEQYF

d_gene: TRBD2
j_gene: TRBJ2-1
abundance: few
v_gene: TRBV20-1
CDR3nt: TGCAGTGCTAGCGCCGGGACTAGCGGGAGGGGGAATGAGCAGTTCTTC
CDR3aa: CSASAGTSGRGNEQFF

d_gene: .
j_gene: TRBJ1-1
abundance: once
v_gene: TRBV10-3
CDR3nt: TGTGCCATCAGTGACGCTGCTCTGGATACTGAAGCTTTCTTT
CDR3aa: CAISDAALDTEAFF

d_gene: TRBD1
j_gene: TRBJ2-2
abundance: .
v_gene: TRBV7-9
CDR3nt: TGTGCCAGCAGCTTAGCGGGGACAGGGGACACCGGGGAGCTGTTTTTT
CDR3aa: CASSLAGTGDTGELFF

d_gene: .
j_gene: TRBJ2-5
abundance: once
v_gene: TRBV5-6
CDR3nt: TGTGCCAGCAGCTTGGGCGGGGCCCCAGAGACCCAGTACTTC
CDR3aa: CASSLGGAPETQYF

d_gene: TRBD2
j_gene: TRBJ2-7
abundance: few
v_gene: TRBV20-1
CDR3nt: TGCAGTGCTGGTGGGACTAGCGAATCCGAGCAGTACTTC
CDR3aa: CSAGGTSESEQYF

d_gene: .
j_gene: TRBJ2-7
abundance: few
v_gene: TRBV7-9
CDR3nt: TGTGCCAGCAGCTCTACGGACGGGTCCTACGAGCAGTACTTC
CDR3aa: CASSSTDGSYEQYF

d_gene: .
j_gene: TRBJ1-2
abundance: .
v_gene: TRBV30
CDR3nt: TGTGCCTGGACAGGGGTACTCTACACCTTC
CDR3aa: CAWTGVLYTF

d_gene: TRBD1
j_gene: TRBJ1-1
abundance: .
v_gene: TRBV20-1
CDR3nt: TGCAGTGCCTCACCGCCGACAGGGGGAAACACTGAAGCTTTCTTT
CDR3aa: CSASPPTGGNTEAFF

d_gene: .
j_gene: TRBJ2-7
abundance: .
v_gene: TRBV27
CDR3nt: TGTGCCAGCAGTTTACAACAGGGTTTCGAGCAGTACTTC
CDR3aa: CASSLQQGFEQYF

d_gene: .
j_gene: TRBJ2-5
abundance: .
v_gene: TRBV27
CDR3nt: TGTGCCAGCAGTTGGAGGGAGAGGGGAGAGACCCAGTACTTC
CDR3aa: CASSWRERGETQYF

d_gene: .
j_gene: TRBJ1-6
abundance: .
v_gene: TRBV5-1
CDR3nt: TGCGCCAGCAGCTACCAACCTGACTGGGATTCACCCCTCCACTTT
CDR3aa: CASSYQPDWDSPLHF

d_gene: TRBD2
j_gene: TRBJ2-7
abundance: once
v_gene: TRBV6-1
CDR3nt: TGTGCCAGCAGGGGACTAGCGGGAGAGGCCGTAAGAGTATACAATGAGCAGTACTTC
CDR3aa: CASRGLAGEAVRVYNEQYF

d_gene: .
j_gene: TRBJ2-1
abundance: .
v_gene: TRBV4-1
CDR3nt: TGCGCCAGCAGCCAAGGGGTAGCGAGCGGCTCCAATGAGCAGTTCTTC
CDR3aa: CASSQGVASGSNEQFF

d_gene: TRBD1
j_gene: TRBJ2-5
abundance: .
v_gene: TRBV12-3/TRBV12-4
CDR3nt: TGTGCCAGCAGCCATCATGGGACAGGGACAGAGACCCAGTACTTC
CDR3aa: CASSHHGTGTETQYF

d_gene: TRBD1
j_gene: TRBJ2-3
abundance: .
v_gene: TRBV20-1
CDR3nt: TGCAGTGCTACCAGGACAGGGGTGCTCGATACGCAGTATTTT
CDR3aa: CSATRTGVLDTQYF

d_gene: .
j_gene: TRBJ2-5
abundance: .
v_gene: TRBV5-6
CDR3nt: TGTGCCAGCACCTATTCCTCGGGGCAAGAGACCCAGTACTTC
CDR3aa: CASTYSSGQETQYF

d_gene: .
j_gene: TRBJ2-7
abundance: .
v_gene: TRBV28
CDR3nt: TGTGCCAGCAGTTTATTGGGGCAGGGGAGGCCCTACGAGCAGTACTTC
CDR3aa: CASSLLGQGRPYEQYF

d_gene: TRBD2
j_gene: TRBJ2-3
abundance: .
v_gene: TRBV10-3
CDR3nt: TGTGCCATCCGCCTAGCAGCGGGGGAGACAGATACGCAGTATTTT
CDR3aa: CAIRLAAGETDTQYF

d_gene: TRBD1
j_gene: TRBJ2-5
abundance: .
v_gene: TRBV2
CDR3nt: TGTGCCAGCACCAAGACAGGGGTACTGTCGGAGACCCAGTACTTC
CDR3aa: CASTKTGVLSETQYF

d_gene: .
j_gene: TRBJ1-2
abundance: .
v_gene: TRBV7-2
CDR3nt: TGTGCCAGCACCTACCTTAACTATGGCTACACCTTC
CDR3aa: CASTYLNYGYTF

d_gene: TRBD2
j_gene: TRBJ2-1
abundance: .
v_gene: TRBV11-2
CDR3nt: TGTGCCAGCAGCTTAGGGGGCGGGAGGGGGTACAATGAGCAGTTCTTC
CDR3aa: CASSLGGGRGYNEQFF

d_gene: TRBD2
j_gene: TRBJ2-1
abundance: .
v_gene: TRBV7-8
CDR3nt: TGTGCCAGCAGCTTAGCGGCTAGCGGGAGCAATGAGCAGTTCTTC
CDR3aa: CASSLAASGSNEQFF

d_gene: .
j_gene: TRBJ1-2
abundance: .
v_gene: TRBV3-1
CDR3nt: TGTGCCAGCAGCCAAGGCAGGGCCCGCTATGGCTACACCTTC
CDR3aa: CASSQGRARYGYTF

d_gene: .
j_gene: TRBJ2-3
abundance: .
v_gene: TRBV20-1
CDR3nt: TGCAGTGCCCAGACCTATCGTAGCACAGATACGCAGTATTTT
CDR3aa: CSAQTYRSTDTQYF

d_gene: .
j_gene: TRBJ1-5
abundance: .
v_gene: TRBV6-6
CDR3nt: TGTGCCAGCAGCCTGGGACCGGGTTTAAGGGGGGATCAGCCCCAGCATTTT
CDR3aa: CASSLGPGLRGDQPQHF

d_gene: TRBD1
j_gene: TRBJ2-1
abundance: .
v_gene: TRBV6-2/TRBV6-3
CDR3nt: TGTGCCAGCAGAGAACCCGGGACAGGGTCCAATGAGCAGTTCTTC
CDR3aa: CASREPGTGSNEQFF

d_gene: .
j_gene: TRBJ1-5
abundance: .
v_gene: TRBV7-2
CDR3nt: TGTGCCAGCAGCCCAGAGGGAGGGTTCAATCAGCCCCGGCATTTT
CDR3aa: CASSPEGGFNQPRHF

d_gene: TRBD1
j_gene: TRBJ2-7
abundance: few
v_gene: TRBV5-1
CDR3nt: TGCGCCAGCAGCCTGACCGCCGGGACAGGGGACTACGAGCAGTACTTC
CDR3aa: CASSLTAGTGDYEQYF

d_gene: TRBD1
j_gene: TRBJ2-2
abundance: many
v_gene: TRBV7-9
CDR3nt: TGTGCCGGTGAGGGGACAGCGAACACCGGGGAGCTGTTTTTT
CDR3aa: CAGEGTANTGELFF

d_gene: .
j_gene: TRBJ2-7
abundance: .
v_gene: TRBV18
CDR3nt: TGTGCCAGCTCACCGGGCCTTCTAGCATACGAGCAGTACTTC
CDR3aa: CASSPGLLAYEQYF

d_gene: .
j_gene: TRBJ1-1
abundance: many
v_gene: TRBV6-6
CDR3nt: TGTGCCAGCGGGCCGGGAACAGGAGGGGACACTGAAGCTTTCTTT
CDR3aa: CASGPGTGGDTEAFF

d_gene: TRBD2
j_gene: TRBJ2-3
abundance: .
v_gene: TRBV20-1
CDR3nt: TGCAGTGCTAGAGATTCGGGACTAGCGGGCCTTAGCACAGATACGCAGTATTTT
CDR3aa: CSARDSGLAGLSTDTQYF

d_gene: TRBD1
j_gene: TRBJ2-7
abundance: many
v_gene: TRBV7-2
CDR3nt: TGTGCCAGCAGCTTAGTGGGACAGTCCTACGAGCAGTACTTC
CDR3aa: CASSLVGQSYEQYF

d_gene: .
j_gene: TRBJ2-1
abundance: few
v_gene: TRBV20-1
CDR3nt: TGCAGTGCTCCCCATGGGGCTCCCTCCTACAATGAGCAGTTCTTC
CDR3aa: CSAPHGAPSYNEQFF

d_gene: TRBD1
j_gene: TRBJ2-7
abundance: few
v_gene: TRBV25-1
CDR3nt: TGTGCCAGCAGTGAATCCACCGGGACAGTAACCTACGAGCAGTACTTC
CDR3aa: CASSESTGTVTYEQYF

d_gene: .
j_gene: TRBJ2-7
abundance: .
v_gene: TRBV7-6
CDR3nt: TGTGCCAGCAGCTACCAAGCCGGGACGGTTGCCTACGAGCAGTACTTC
CDR3aa: CASSYQAGTVAYEQYF

d_gene: TRBD2
j_gene: TRBJ2-1
abundance: few
v_gene: TRBV7-8
CDR3nt: TGTGCCAGCAGCTTACCGGGACTAGCGGAGGATGAGCAGTTCTTC
CDR3aa: CASSLPGLAEDEQFF

d_gene: .
j_gene: TRBJ2-1
abundance: .
v_gene: TRBV20-1
CDR3nt: TGCAGTGCTAGAGAGGGTCCTGAGCAGTTCTTC
CDR3aa: CSAREGPEQFF

d_gene: TRBD2
j_gene: TRBJ2-5
abundance: .
v_gene: TRBV7-2
CDR3nt: TGTGCCAGCAGCCCTTCTTTGGGAGCGGGGAGGGAGACCCAGTACTTC
CDR3aa: CASSPSLGAGRETQYF

d_gene: TRBD2
j_gene: TRBJ2-3
abundance: .
v_gene: TRBV7-2
CDR3nt: TGTGCCAGCAGCTTGTTTAGCGGGAACACAGATACGCAGTATTTT
CDR3aa: CASSLFSGNTDTQYF

d_gene: .
j_gene: TRBJ2-3
abundance: .
v_gene: TRBV2
CDR3nt: TGTGCCAGCTCCAACAGGGTATGGACAGATACGCAGTATTTT
CDR3aa: CASSNRVWTDTQYF

d_gene: .
j_gene: TRBJ2-5
abundance: .
v_gene: TRBV4-1
CDR3nt: TGCGCCAGCAGCCAAACAGGGTTCACCCAGTACTTC
CDR3aa: CASSQTGFTQYF

d_gene: TRBD1
j_gene: TRBJ1-6
abundance: .
v_gene: TRBV7-3
CDR3nt: TGTGCCAGCAGCTTCACAGGGGTAGGGTCACCCCTCCACTTT
CDR3aa: CASSFTGVGSPLHF

d_gene: .
j_gene: TRBJ2-1
abundance: many
v_gene: TRBV6-6
CDR3nt: TGTGCCAGCACTCAAAGCGTGAGCTCCTACAATGAGCAGTTCTTC
CDR3aa: CASTQSVSSYNEQFF

d_gene: .
j_gene: TRBJ2-2
abundance: few
v_gene: TRBV7-2
CDR3nt: TGTGCCAGCAGCTCACAGGGTCTCACCGGGGAGCTGTTTTTT
CDR3aa: CASSSQGLTGELFF